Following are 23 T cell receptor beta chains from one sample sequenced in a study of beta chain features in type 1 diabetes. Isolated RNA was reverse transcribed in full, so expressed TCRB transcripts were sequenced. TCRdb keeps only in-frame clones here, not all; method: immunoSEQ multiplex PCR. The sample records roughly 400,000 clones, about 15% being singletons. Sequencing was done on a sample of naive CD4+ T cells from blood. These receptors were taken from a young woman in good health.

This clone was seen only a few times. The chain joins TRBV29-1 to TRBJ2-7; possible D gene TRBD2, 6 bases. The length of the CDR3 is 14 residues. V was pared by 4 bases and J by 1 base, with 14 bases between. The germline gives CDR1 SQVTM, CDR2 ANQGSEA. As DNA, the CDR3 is TGCAGCGTTGCGGGGGACCGGGGATCCTACGAGCAGTACTTC. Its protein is CSVAGDRGSYEQYF.

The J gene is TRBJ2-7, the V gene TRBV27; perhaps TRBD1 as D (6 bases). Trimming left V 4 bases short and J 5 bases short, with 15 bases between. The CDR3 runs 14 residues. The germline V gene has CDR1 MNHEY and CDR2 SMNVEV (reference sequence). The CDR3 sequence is CASSYQGRRDEQYF. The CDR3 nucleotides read TGTGCCAGCAGTTACCAGGGGAGACGGGACGAGCAGTACTTC.

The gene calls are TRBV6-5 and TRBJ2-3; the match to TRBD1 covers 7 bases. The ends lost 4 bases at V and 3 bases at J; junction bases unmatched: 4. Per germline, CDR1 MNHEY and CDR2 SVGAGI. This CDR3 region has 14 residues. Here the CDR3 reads CASSLYRGTDTQYF. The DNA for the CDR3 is TGTGCCAGCAGTTTATACAGGGGAACAGATACGCAGTATTTT.

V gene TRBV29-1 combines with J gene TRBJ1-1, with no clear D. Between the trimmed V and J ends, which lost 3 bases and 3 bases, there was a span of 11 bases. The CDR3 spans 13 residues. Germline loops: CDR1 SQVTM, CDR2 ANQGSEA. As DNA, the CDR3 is TGCAGCGTTGAGAGGTCAGAGGACACTGAAGCTTTCTTT. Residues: CSVERSEDTEAFF. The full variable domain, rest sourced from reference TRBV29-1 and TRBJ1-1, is SAVISQKPSRDICQRGTSLTIQCQVDSQVTMMFWYRQQPGQSLTLIATANQGSEATYESGFVIDKFPISRPNLTFSTLTVSNMSPEDSSIYLCSVERSEDTEAFFGQGTRLTVV.

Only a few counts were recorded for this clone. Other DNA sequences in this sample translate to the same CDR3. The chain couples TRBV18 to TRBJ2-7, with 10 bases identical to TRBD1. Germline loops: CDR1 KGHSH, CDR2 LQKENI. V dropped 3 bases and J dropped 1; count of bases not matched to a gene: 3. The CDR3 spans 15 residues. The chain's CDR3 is CASSPGTGVSYEQYF. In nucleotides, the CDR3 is TGTGCCAGCTCACCTGGGACAGGGGTGTCCTACGAGCAGTACTTC.

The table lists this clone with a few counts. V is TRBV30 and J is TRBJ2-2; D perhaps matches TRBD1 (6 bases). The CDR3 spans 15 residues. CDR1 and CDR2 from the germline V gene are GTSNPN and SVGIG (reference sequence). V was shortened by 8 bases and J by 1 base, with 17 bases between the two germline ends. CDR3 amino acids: CAGLPGHLNTGELFF. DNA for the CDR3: TGTGCCGGCCTACCGGGACATCTGAACACCGGGGAGCTGTTTTTT.

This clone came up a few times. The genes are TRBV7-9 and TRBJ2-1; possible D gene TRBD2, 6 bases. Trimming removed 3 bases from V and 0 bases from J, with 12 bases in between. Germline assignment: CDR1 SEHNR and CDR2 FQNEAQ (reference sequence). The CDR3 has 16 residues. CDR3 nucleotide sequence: TGTGCCAGCAGCTTTTCCCTGGGGGGCTCCTACAATGAGCAGTTCTTC. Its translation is CASSFSLGGSYNEQFF.

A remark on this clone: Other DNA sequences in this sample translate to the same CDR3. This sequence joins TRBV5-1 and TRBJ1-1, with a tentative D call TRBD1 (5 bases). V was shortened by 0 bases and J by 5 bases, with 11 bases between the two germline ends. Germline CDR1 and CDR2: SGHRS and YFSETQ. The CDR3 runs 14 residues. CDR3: CASSLVSGGTEAFF. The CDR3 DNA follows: TGCGCCAGCAGCTTGGTTAGCGGGGGTACTGAAGCTTTCTTT.

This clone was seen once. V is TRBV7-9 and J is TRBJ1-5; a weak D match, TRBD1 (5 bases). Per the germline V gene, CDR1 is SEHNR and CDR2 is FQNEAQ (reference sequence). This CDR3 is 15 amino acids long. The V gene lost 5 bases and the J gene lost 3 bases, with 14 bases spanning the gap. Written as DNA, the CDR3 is TGTGCCAGCAGCCCCCGGGGGGGAGACAATCAGCCCCAGCATTTT. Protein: CASSPRGGDNQPQHF.

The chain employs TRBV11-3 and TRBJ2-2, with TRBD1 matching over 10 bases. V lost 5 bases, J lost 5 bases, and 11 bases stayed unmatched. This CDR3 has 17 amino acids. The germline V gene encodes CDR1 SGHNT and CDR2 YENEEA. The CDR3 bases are TGTGCCAGCAGCCCAAGCAGGGACAGGGGAGGTACCGGGGAGCTGTTTTTT. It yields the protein CASSPSRDRGGTGELFF.

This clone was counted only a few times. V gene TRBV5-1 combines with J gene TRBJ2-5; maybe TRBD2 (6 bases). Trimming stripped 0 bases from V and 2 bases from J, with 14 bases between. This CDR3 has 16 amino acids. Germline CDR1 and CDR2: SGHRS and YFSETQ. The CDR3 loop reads CASSLGPAGEQETQYF. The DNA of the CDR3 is TGCGCCAGCAGCTTGGGCCCAGCGGGCGAACAAGAGACCCAGTACTTC.

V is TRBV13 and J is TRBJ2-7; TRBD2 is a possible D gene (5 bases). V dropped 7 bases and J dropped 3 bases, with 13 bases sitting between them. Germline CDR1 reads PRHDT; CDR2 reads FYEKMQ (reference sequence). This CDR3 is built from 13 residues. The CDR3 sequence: CASTRRTYYEQYF. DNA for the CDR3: TGTGCCAGCACCCGCCGGACTTACTACGAGCAGTACTTC.

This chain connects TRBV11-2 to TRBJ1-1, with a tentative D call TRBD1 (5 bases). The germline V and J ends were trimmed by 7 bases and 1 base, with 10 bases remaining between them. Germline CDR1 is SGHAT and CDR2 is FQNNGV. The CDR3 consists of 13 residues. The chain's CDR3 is CASKRGQNTEAFF. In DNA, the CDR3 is TGTGCCAGCAAACGCGGACAGAACACTGAAGCTTTCTTT.

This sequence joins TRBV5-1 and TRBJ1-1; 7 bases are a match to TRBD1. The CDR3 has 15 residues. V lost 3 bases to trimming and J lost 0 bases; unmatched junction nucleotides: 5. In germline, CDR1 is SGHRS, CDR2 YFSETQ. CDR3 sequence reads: CASSSPGQVNTEAFF. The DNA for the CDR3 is TGCGCCAGCAGCTCGCCTGGACAGGTGAACACTGAAGCTTTCTTT.

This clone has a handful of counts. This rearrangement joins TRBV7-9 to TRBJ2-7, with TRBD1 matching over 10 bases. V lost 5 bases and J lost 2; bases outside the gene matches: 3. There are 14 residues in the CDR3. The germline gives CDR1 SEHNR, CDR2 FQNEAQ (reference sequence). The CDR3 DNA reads TGTGCCAGCAGCCGCGGACAGGGGGCCTACGAGCAGTACTTC. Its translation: CASSRGQGAYEQYF. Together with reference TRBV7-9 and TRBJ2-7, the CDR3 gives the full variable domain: DTGVSQNPRHKITKRGQNVTFRCDPISEHNRLYWYRQTLGQGPEFLTYFQNEAQLEKSRLLSDRFSAERPKGSFSTLEIQRTEQGDSAMYLCASSRGQGAYEQYFGPGTRLTVT.

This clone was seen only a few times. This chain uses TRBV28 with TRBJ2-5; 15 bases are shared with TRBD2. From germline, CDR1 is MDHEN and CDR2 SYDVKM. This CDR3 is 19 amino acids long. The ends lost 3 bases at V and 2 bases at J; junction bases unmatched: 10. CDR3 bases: TGTGCCAGCAGTTTTGGCTGGACTAGCGGGAGGGGGCGGCAAGAGACCCAGTACTTC. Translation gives CASSFGWTSGRGRQETQYF.

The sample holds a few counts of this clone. The CDR3 region has the DNA TGTGCCACCAGCACGACTAGCATCCGAGATTTTGGCTACGAGCAGTACTTC. Protein product: CATSTTSIRDFGYEQYF. This chain links TRBV15 with TRBJ2-7, with 7 nucleotides matching TRBD2. The CDR3 loop spans 17 amino acids. J gave up 3 bases and V 4 bases, and 15 bases lay outside the gene matches. CDR1 LNHNV and CDR2 YYDKDF come from the germline V gene (reference sequence).

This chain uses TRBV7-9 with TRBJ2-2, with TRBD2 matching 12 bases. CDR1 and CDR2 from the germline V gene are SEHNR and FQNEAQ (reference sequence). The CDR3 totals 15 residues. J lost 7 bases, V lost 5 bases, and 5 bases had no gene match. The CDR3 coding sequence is TGTGCCAGCAGCCCCGGACTAGCGGGACTCGGGGAGCTGTTTTTT. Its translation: CASSPGLAGLGELFF.

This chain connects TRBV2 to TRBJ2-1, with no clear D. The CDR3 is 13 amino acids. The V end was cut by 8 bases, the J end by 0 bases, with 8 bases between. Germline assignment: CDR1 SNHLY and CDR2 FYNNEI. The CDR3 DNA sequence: TGTGCCAGCGGCGCTAGCTCCTACAATGAGCAGTTCTTC. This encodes CASGASSYNEQFF.

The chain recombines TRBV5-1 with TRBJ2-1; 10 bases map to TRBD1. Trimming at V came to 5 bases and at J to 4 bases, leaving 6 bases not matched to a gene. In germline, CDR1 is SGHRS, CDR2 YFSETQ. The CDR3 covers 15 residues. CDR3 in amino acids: CASSRGQGSYNEQFF. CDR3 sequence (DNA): TGCGCCAGCAGTCGGGGACAGGGGTCTTACAATGAGCAGTTCTTC.

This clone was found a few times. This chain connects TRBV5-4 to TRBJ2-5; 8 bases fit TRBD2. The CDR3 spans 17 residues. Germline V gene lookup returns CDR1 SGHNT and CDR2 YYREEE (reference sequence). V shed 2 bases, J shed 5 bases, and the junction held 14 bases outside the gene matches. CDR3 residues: CASSLQLLAGNTETQYF. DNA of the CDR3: TGTGCCAGCAGCTTACAACTATTAGCGGGAAATACGGAGACCCAGTACTTC.

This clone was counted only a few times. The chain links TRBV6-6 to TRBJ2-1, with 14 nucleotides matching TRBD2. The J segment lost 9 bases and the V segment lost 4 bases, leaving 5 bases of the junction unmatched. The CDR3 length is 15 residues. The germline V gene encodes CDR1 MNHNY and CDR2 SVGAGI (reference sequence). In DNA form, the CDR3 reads TGTGCCAGCAGTTTAGGGACTAGCGGGAGTTCTGAGCAGTTCTTC. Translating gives CASSLGTSGSSEQFF.

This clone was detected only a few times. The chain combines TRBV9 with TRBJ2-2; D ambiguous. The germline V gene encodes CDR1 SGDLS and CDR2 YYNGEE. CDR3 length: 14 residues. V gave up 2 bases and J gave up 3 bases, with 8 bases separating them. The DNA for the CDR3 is TGTGCCAGCAGCGTGAACTCCTACACCGGGGAGCTGTTTTTT. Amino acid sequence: CASSVNSYTGELFF. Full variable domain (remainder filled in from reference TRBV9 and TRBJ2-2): DSGVTQTPKHLITATGQRVTLRCSPRSGDLSVYWYQQSLDQGLQFLIQYYNGEERAKGNILERFSAQQFPDLHSELNLSSLELGDSALYFCASSVNSYTGELFFGEGSRLTVL.